The source of this T cell receptor beta chain is a study of blood T cell repertoires in COVID-19. As for the study in general: Whether acute or convalescent, the COVID-19 samples came from the United States, Italy and Spain. PBMCs, B-cell-depleted T cells, or T cells were the source of the cDNA or gDNA that made up the material.

The sample holds a few counts of this clone. Per the original methods: Reference gene primer amplification yielded estimated nucleated cell counts. TCRdb's table, derived via immunoSEQ multiplex PCR, lists solely in-frame clones and lacks some. The DNA gave D and trimming, while V, J and clone size come from that table. The data contain about 120,000 clones, around 80% of them singletons. The CDR3 length is 15 residues. The ends were cut back, 2 bases at V and 2 bases at J, with 11 bases in the middle. Germline V lookup: CDR1 MGHDK, CDR2 SYGVNS. The chain recombines TRBV25-1 with TRBJ2-3, with a tentative D call TRBD2 (6 bases). This sequence originates from a man in his 60s with active or convalescent COVID-19. Sample: peripheral blood. This chain's CDR3 is CASSEHGDSTDTQYF. The CDR3, as DNA: TGTGCCAGCAGTGAACACGGGGACTCCACAGATACGCAGTATTTT.